Below, 4 T cell receptor beta chains from the same sample are listed, as sequenced in a study of regulatory T cells in long-lasting Graves disease. HTBI primers from iRepertoire and Arm-PCR of CDR3 regions yielded the TCR beta libraries. TCRdb re-called the multiplex PCR reads through MiXCR, storing one row per CDR3 protein. The sample includes about 530,000 distinct CDR3 sequences, 15% to 20% of them seen just once. Regarding time point: newly diagnosed GD, antithyroid drugs for less than 3 months. There was RNA extracted from PBMCs, and the TCR library was made from it. These data were likewise used in another study, on T cells in Graves' hyperthyroidism and ophthalmopathy.

The source was peripheral blood mononuclear cells (PBMCs), collected at new diagnosis, from a patient treated with antithyroid drugs. Receptors were obtained from a woman aged 40-65 years with Graves disease.

At least ten counts were recorded for this clonotype. The V call is TRBV12-3 or TRBV12-4, the J call TRBJ1-5; 8 bases map to TRBD1. This CDR3 spans 13 amino acids. Trimming at V came to 8 bases and at J to 3 bases, leaving 3 bases not matched to a gene. The CDR3 bases are TGTGCCAGCGCGACAGGGGACAATCAGCCCCAGCATTTT. Translated, it gives CASATGDNQPQHF.

This clonotype occurred many times. The chain recombines TRBV6-2 or TRBV6-3 with TRBJ1-2; 8 nucleotides line up with TRBD1. Germline-derived CDR1 and CDR2 are MNHEY and SVGEGT. The CDR3 contains 17 residues. With 6 bases clipped from V and 1 base from J, the junction kept 13 bases outside the gene matches. The CDR3 loop is CASRDARGRSRNYGYTF. CDR3 sequence (DNA): TGTGCCAGCAGGGACGCCAGGGGGCGAAGCCGTAACTATGGCTACACCTTC.

This clonotype has ten or more counts. This clone may be a read error of a much larger clone one base away. The chain links TRBV7-3 to TRBJ1-1; 7 bases map to TRBD1. The germline CDR1 and CDR2 sequences are SGHTA and FQGTGA. CDR3 length: 13 amino acids. Losses at the gene ends were 5 bases for V and 4 bases for J; bases not matched to a gene: 4. The CDR3 sequence is CASSAAGGTEAFF. For the CDR3, the DNA is TGTGCCAGCAGCGCCGCAGGGGGCACTGAAGCTTTCTTT.

The chain is built from TRBV6-1 and TRBJ2-7; D call uncertain. This CDR3 contains 13 residues. V lost 8 bases, J lost 0 bases, and 11 bases lay in between. Germline V gene data show CDR1 as MNHNS and CDR2 as SASEGT. CDR3 in amino acids: CASGSGSSYEQYF. CDR3 in DNA: TGTGCCAGCGGCTCGGGCAGCTCCTACGAGCAGTACTTC.